These T cell receptor beta chains were read from a single sample in a study of cytomegalovirus exposure and HLA in healthy donors. Libraries were prepared by immunoSEQ multiplex PCR; TCRdb keeps only in-frame clonotypes and omits some of them. This table has about 160,000 clones, 70% to 85% appearing once. Sequenced material: PBMCs. The receptors were gathered from a woman in her twenties or thirties in good health and CMV-seronegative. Each CDR3 is given with its conserved first and last residue. D genes are given only for firm matches. The size of a clone is reported for some rows only, either as once, few or many, or as a class for expanded clones.

j_call,clone_size,cdr3_length,v_call,d_call,cdr3_nt,cdr3_aa
TRBJ1-5,NA,13,TRBV7-8,NA,TGTGCCAGCAGCTCCCGTGAGAATCAGCCCCAGCATTTT,CASSSRENQPQHF
TRBJ2-5,NA,14,TRBV6-6,NA,TGTGCCTCGAGGCCGCGCGAGGACCAAGAGACCCAGTACTTC,CASRPREDQETQYF
TRBJ1-2,NA,17,TRBV27,NA,TGTGCCAGCAGGTTTTTTTCTTCCGGGGGGCGCGAATATGGCTACACCTTC,CASRFFSSGGREYGYTF
TRBJ2-3,NA,15,TRBV6-1,NA,TGTGCCAGCAGCGAACACATCGTTAACACAGATACGCAGTATTTT,CASSEHIVNTDTQYF
TRBJ2-7,once,13,TRBV30,NA,TGTGCCTGGAGTTACAACCGACTTTTGGAGCAGTACTTC,CAWSYNRLLEQYF
TRBJ2-7,NA,13,TRBV28,NA,TGTGCCAGCAGTTTAAGGGGGTCGAGGGAGCAGTACTTC,CASSLRGSREQYF
TRBJ2-7,NA,19,TRBV9,NA,TGTGCCAGCAGCGTAGATTCTTGGAGTGGCGGGCTTGTACCCTACGAGCAGTACTTC,CASSVDSWSGGLVPYEQYF
TRBJ2-1,NA,16,TRBV10-3,TRBD2,TGTGCCAGCAGAGGAATGCGGACTAGCGGGGACAATGAGCAGTTCTTC,CASRGMRTSGDNEQFF
TRBJ2-5,NA,12,TRBV5-5,NA,TGTGCCAGCAGCTACCCAGGGGAGACCCAGTACTTC,CASSYPGETQYF
TRBJ2-7,NA,15,TRBV4-2,NA,TGTGCCAGCAGCCAAGCAGGGATCATCTCCTACGAGCAGTACTTC,CASSQAGIISYEQYF
TRBJ2-7,once,15,TRBV7-8,TRBD1,TGTGCCAGCAGCTGGGACAGACAGGACTCCTACGAGCAGTACTTC,CASSWDRQDSYEQYF
TRBJ2-7,NA,15,TRBV27,NA,TGTGCCAGCAGTTTCGGAAGGGGCGGTGACTACGAGCAGTACTTC,CASSFGRGGDYEQYF
TRBJ1-2,NA,13,TRBV7-6,TRBD1,TGTGCCAGCAGCCCAACAGGGGGAGATGGCTACACCTTC,CASSPTGGDGYTF
TRBJ2-5,NA,16,TRBV28,TRBD1,TGTGCCAGCAGCTACTCGACAGGGGGGAAACAAGAGACCCAGTACTTC,CASSYSTGGKQETQYF
TRBJ1-3,NA,15,TRBV5-6,NA,TGTGCCAGCAGCTCCGGGGGGAAGTCGGGAAACACCATATATTTT,CASSSGGKSGNTIYF
TRBJ2-2,NA,16,TRBV13,NA,TGTGCCAGCAGCCGTAGCGGCACAGCGAGCGGCGGGGAGCTGTTTTTT,CASSRSGTASGGELFF
TRBJ2-7,NA,15,TRBV19,TRBD2,TGTGCCAGTAGCCTCGGACTAGCGGGGCCCTACGAGCAGTACTTC,CASSLGLAGPYEQYF
TRBJ2-1,NA,15,TRBV7-3,TRBD1,TGTGCCAGCAGCTTAGACAGGGAAAACTACAATGAGCAGTTCTTC,CASSLDRENYNEQFF
TRBJ2-7,NA,13,TRBV5-5,NA,TGTGCCAGCAGCTTAACAGGGAATCTAGAGCAGTACTTC,CASSLTGNLEQYF
TRBJ1-2,NA,17,TRBV28,NA,TGTGCCAGCAGTTCCCGCGGTGCAGCGGGCGGTTTCTTGGGCTACACCTTC,CASSSRGAAGGFLGYTF
TRBJ1-2,NA,16,TRBV6-1,NA,TGTGCCAGCAGTGACTACAGGGTAGCCTTGGACTATGGCTACACCTTC,CASSDYRVALDYGYTF
TRBJ2-3,NA,18,TRBV6-1,NA,TGTGCCAGCAGTGTCAGGTCGTTAGGGGGGGGCGGGACAGATACGCAGTATTTT,CASSVRSLGGGGTDTQYF
TRBJ1-1,few,15,TRBV5-6,NA,TGTGCCAGCAGTCTTGGAACGGGGTCGAGTACTGAAGCTTTCTTT,CASSLGTGSSTEAFF
TRBJ1-6,NA,15,TRBV25-1,TRBD1,TGTGCCAGCACCCCCATCGGGACAGGGGATTCACCCCTCCACTTT,CASTPIGTGDSPLHF
TRBJ2-7,NA,12,TRBV29-1,NA,TGCAGCGCGAATCTAGGGGCCTACGAGCAGTACTTC,CSANLGAYEQYF
TRBJ2-7,NA,15,TRBV4-2,TRBD2,TGTGCCAGCAGCCAGGCACTAGCGGGAACGTACGAGCAGTACTTC,CASSQALAGTYEQYF
TRBJ2-1,NA,14,TRBV7-3,TRBD2,TGTGCCAGCAGTAGCGGGGGCCTTTACAATGAGCAGTTCTTC,CASSSGGLYNEQFF
TRBJ1-4,NA,14,TRBV6-1,TRBD1,TGTGCCAGCAGTGGGGGGACAGGGGATGAAAAACTGTTTTTT,CASSGGTGDEKLFF
TRBJ1-1,NA,13,TRBV2,NA,TGTGCCAGCAACAGTCTTATGAACACTGAAGCTTTCTTT,CASNSLMNTEAFF
TRBJ2-1,NA,16,TRBV28,NA,TGTGCCAGCAGTCAATCCCGGGACTGGGGAAGCAATGAGCAGTTCTTC,CASSQSRDWGSNEQFF
TRBJ1-4,NA,14,TRBV6-5,NA,TGTGCCAGCAGTCCACACGGTGAGAGGGAAAAACTGTTTTTT,CASSPHGEREKLFF
TRBJ2-5,NA,14,TRBV7-7,NA,TGTGCCAGCAGCTTAGAGCCCGGGGGAGAGACCCAGTACTTC,CASSLEPGGETQYF
TRBJ1-1,NA,14,TRBV27,TRBD1,TGTGCCAGCAGTATACAGGGGGCCAACACTGAAGCTTTCTTT,CASSIQGANTEAFF
TRBJ1-2,NA,14,TRBV6-6,TRBD1,TGTGCCAGCAGTTACTCGACAGGGTACTATGGCTACACCTTC,CASSYSTGYYGYTF
TRBJ2-3,NA,16,TRBV27,TRBD2,TGTGCCAGCAGTCCCAGGACTAGCGGGGGGGGAGATACGCAGTATTTT,CASSPRTSGGGDTQYF
TRBJ2-2,NA,14,TRBV10-3,TRBD1,TGTGCCATCAGTGCGACAGGGGAGGCCGGGGAGCTGTTTTTT,CAISATGEAGELFF
TRBJ2-5,NA,15,TRBV7-3,TRBD2,TGTGCCAGCAGCTTACTTGTCGGGACTAGGGAGACCCAGTACTTC,CASSLLVGTRETQYF
TRBJ2-7,NA,14,TRBV6-1,NA,TGTGCCAGCAGTGTACAGGATCCCGGGTTCGAGCAGTACTTC,CASSVQDPGFEQYF
TRBJ1-1,NA,13,TRBV6-1,NA,TGTGCCAGCAGAATAGACAGAGACACTGAAGCTTTCTTT,CASRIDRDTEAFF
TRBJ1-2,NA,15,TRBV5-5,TRBD1,TGTGCCAGCAGCACCCCGGGACAGGGGGCGTTGGGCTACACCTTC,CASSTPGQGALGYTF
TRBJ1-1,NA,13,TRBV5-1,NA,TGCGCCAGCAGCTTCCCCCAGAACACTGAAGCTTTCTTT,CASSFPQNTEAFF
TRBJ1-1,NA,18,TRBV12-2,NA,TGTGCAAGTCGCTCCCGACAGGGCGATCACGGAGAAAACACTGAAGCTTTCTTT,CASRSRQGDHGENTEAFF
TRBJ2-5,NA,14,TRBV27,TRBD2,TGTGCCAGCAGTTATCGGGGGGGCCAAGAGACCCAGTACTTC,CASSYRGGQETQYF
TRBJ1-2,NA,13,TRBV29-1,NA,TGCAGCGTCGACGCCATGGGGGGCTATGGCTACACCTTC,CSVDAMGGYGYTF
TRBJ2-6,NA,21,TRBV13,NA,TGTGCCAGCAGCTCCTTTAGACTAGACAGCTACGAGCTCGGAGGGGCCAACGTCCTGACTTTC,CASSSFRLDSYELGGANVLTF
TRBJ2-1,NA,17,TRBV5-1,TRBD1,TGCGCCAGCAGCGCGGATGGGGGACAGGGGTTATTAAATGAGCAGTTCTTC,CASSADGGQGLLNEQFF
TRBJ2-5,NA,16,TRBV5-4,TRBD2,TGTGCCAGCAGACGCGGGGGGGCCTCAAATAAGTGGGCCCAGTACTTC,CASRRGGASNKWAQYF
TRBJ2-7,NA,13,TRBV9,TRBD1,TGTGCCAGCAGCCCTGGACAGGGTGACGAGCAGTACTTC,CASSPGQGDEQYF
TRBJ2-2,NA,13,TRBV19,NA,TGTGCCAGTATTTATACGAACACCGGGGAGCTGTTTTTT,CASIYTNTGELFF
TRBJ1-6,NA,17,TRBV7-9,TRBD1,TGTGCCAGCAGCGTAAAAGGGACAGTCGGAGGTGGTTCACCCCTCCACTTT,CASSVKGTVGGGSPLHF
TRBJ2-5,NA,19,TRBV6-1,TRBD2,TGTGCCAGCAGTGACCGACCCACTTGGACTAGCGGGAGGGAAGAGACCCAGTACTTC,CASSDRPTWTSGREETQYF
TRBJ2-5,once,13,TRBV10-1,TRBD2,TGCGCCAGCAGTCCTAGCGGGGGTGTGACCCAGTACTTC,CASSPSGGVTQYF
TRBJ1-3,NA,14,TRBV6-6,TRBD1,TGTGCCAGTAACAGGGGAAGTAGAGGAAACACCATATATTTT,CASNRGSRGNTIYF
TRBJ1-2,NA,12,TRBV14,TRBD1,TGTGCCAGCAGCGGGGACAGCTATGGCTACACCTTC,CASSGDSYGYTF
TRBJ2-7,NA,15,TRBV6-4,TRBD1,TGTGCCAGCAGTGTTTGGCAGGGGGCCGCCTACGAGCAGTACTTC,CASSVWQGAAYEQYF
TRBJ2-7,NA,15,TRBV2,TRBD1,TGTGCCAGCAGTGAGAGGACAGGGGGCGAGTACGAGCAGTACTTC,CASSERTGGEYEQYF
TRBJ2-7,NA,13,TRBV5-1,TRBD1,TGCGCCAGCAGCTGGGGGACAGCCTACGAGCAGTACTTC,CASSWGTAYEQYF